The source of this TCR beta chain is a study of T-cell memory formation after mild COVID-19. Researchers used 5'RACE with constant-segment primers to make TCR alpha and TCR beta cDNA libraries that carry sample barcodes and UMIs. TCRdb recomputed calls from the 5' RACE reads with MiXCR, one row per CDR3 protein. The sample has about 110,000 distinct CDR3 sequences, roughly a sixth seen once. Germline V gives CDR1 SGDLS, CDR2 YYNGEE. The CDR3 runs 14 residues. The V segment lost 4 bases and the J segment 8 bases; nucleotides outside the gene matches: 5. Points on this clonotype: What it binds is not known.

Study results and caveats: Contracting CD4+ clones sat mainly in CM and EM; CD8+ in EMRA. Second-wave clones with a day 37 peak had unconfirmed SARS-CoV-2 specificity.

Sequencing was carried out using PBMCs or a T cell subset sorted from them (not recorded which). The V gene is TRBV9, the J gene TRBJ1-6; 8 bases match TRBD1. This receptor was taken from a man younger than 35 who had mild COVID-19 (a few samples of this study predate the infection). Cell type and time point are not known. The CDR3 here is CASSPGQGDSPLHF. In nucleotides, the CDR3 is TGTGCCAGCAGCCCCGGACAGGGAGATTCACCCCTCCACTTT.